The clone carrying this T cell receptor (beta chain) came up many times. Its antigen is not identified. The data derive from a study of T cells in Graves' hyperthyroidism and ophthalmopathy. TCR beta CDR3 sequences were amplified from RNA transcripts. The TCR CDR3 was amplified in a first-round RT-PCR using the HTBI primer set. TCRdb called the multiplex PCR reads again in MiXCR, with one record for every CDR3 protein. The sample carries around 180,000 distinct CDR3 sequences, 15% to 20% recorded once. Study-wide results and caveats: Most thyroid clonotypes that were expanded above 0.001 also turned up in blood.

This sequence originates from a woman aged 50 to 65 with Graves' hyperthyroidism. Sequenced: blood.

CDR3 in DNA: TGTGCCAGTAGTACGCGACAGGGGGCAGGGCAAGAGACCCAGTACTTC. It is translated as CASSTRQGAGQETQYF. The chain combines TRBV19 with TRBJ2-5; TRBD1 aligns across 10 bases. The J segment lost 2 bases and the V segment lost 4 bases, leaving 7 bases of the junction unmatched. CDR1 is LNHDA, CDR2 SQIVND, per germline (reference sequence). The CDR3 runs 16 residues.